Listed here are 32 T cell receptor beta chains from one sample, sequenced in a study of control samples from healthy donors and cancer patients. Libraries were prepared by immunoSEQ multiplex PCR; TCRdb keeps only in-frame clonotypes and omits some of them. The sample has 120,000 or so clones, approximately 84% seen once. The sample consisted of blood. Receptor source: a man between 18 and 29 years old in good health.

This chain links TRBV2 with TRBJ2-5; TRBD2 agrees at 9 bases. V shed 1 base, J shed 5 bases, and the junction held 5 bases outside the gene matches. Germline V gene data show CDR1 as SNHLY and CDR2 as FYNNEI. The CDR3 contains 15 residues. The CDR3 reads CASSEVSGSGETQYF. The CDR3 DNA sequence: TGTGCCAGCAGTGAAGTTAGCGGGAGTGGCGAGACCCAGTACTTC.

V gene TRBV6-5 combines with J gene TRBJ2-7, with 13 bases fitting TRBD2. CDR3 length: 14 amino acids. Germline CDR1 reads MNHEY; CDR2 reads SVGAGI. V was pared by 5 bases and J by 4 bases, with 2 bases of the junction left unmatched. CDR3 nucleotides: TGTGCCAGCAGTCTGACTAGCGGGAGGTACGAGCAGTACTTC. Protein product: CASSLTSGRYEQYF.

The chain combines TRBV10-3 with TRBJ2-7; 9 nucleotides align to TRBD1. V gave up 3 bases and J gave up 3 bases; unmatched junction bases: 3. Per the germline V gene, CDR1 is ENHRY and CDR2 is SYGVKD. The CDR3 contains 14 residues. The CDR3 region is CAISERDRDYEQYF. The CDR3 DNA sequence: TGTGCCATCAGTGAAAGGGACAGGGACTACGAGCAGTACTTC.

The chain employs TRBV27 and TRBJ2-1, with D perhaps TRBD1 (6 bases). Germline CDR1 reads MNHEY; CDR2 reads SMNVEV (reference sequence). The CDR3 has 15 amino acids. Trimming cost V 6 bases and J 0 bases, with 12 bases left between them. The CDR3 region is CASSPGTSSYNEQFF. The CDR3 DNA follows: TGTGCCAGCAGCCCCGGGACAAGCTCCTACAATGAGCAGTTCTTC.

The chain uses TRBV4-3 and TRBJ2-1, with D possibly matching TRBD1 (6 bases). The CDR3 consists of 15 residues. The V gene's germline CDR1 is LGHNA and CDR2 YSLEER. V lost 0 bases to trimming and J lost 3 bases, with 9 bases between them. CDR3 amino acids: CASSQEGGDYNEQFF. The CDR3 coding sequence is TGCGCCAGCAGCCAAGAAGGGGGAGACTACAATGAGCAGTTCTTC.

DNA for the CDR3: TGTGCCACCACCGGGACTAGGCGGATTAGCTCCTACAATGAGCAGTTCTTC. Protein: CATTGTRRISSYNEQFF. The chain combines TRBV19 with TRBJ2-1; TRBD2 matches at 8 bases. CDR1 is LNHDA and CDR2 is SQIVND in the germline V gene (reference sequence). There are 17 residues in the CDR3. Trimming took 10 bases from V and 0 from J; bases not matched to a gene: 14.

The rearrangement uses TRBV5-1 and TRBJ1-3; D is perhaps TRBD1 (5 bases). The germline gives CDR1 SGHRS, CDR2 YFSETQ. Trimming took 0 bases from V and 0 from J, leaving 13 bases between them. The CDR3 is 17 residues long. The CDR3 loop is CASSLAPQGSSGNTIYF. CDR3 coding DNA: TGCGCCAGCAGCTTGGCGCCCCAGGGAAGCTCTGGAAACACCATATATTTT.

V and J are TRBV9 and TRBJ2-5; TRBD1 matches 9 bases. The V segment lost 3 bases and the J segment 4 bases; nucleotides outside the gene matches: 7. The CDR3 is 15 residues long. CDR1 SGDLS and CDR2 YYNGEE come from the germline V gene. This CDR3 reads CASSGKMDRGETQYF. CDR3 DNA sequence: TGTGCCAGCAGCGGGAAGATGGACAGGGGAGAGACCCAGTACTTC.

In DNA, the CDR3 is TGTGCCAGCTCTCGCGGACAGGGCCAGTACTACGAGCAGTACTTC. This codes for CASSRGQGQYYEQYF. The chain is built from TRBV18 and TRBJ2-7; 8 positions match TRBD1. The CDR3 totals 15 residues. The V gene's germline CDR1 is KGHSH and CDR2 LQKENI. Trimming removed 6 bases from V and 3 bases from J; junction bases left unmatched: 10.

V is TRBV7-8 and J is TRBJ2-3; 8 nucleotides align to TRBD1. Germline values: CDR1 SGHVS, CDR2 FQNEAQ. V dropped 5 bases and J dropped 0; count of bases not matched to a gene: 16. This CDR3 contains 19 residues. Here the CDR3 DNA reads TGTGCCAGCAGCCTAATTGGACAGGGTATTGGGGCTAGCACAGATACGCAGTATTTT. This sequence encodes CASSLIGQGIGASTDTQYF. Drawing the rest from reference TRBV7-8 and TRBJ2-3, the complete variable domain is GAGVSQSPRYKVAKRGQDVALRCDPISGHVSLFWYQQALGQGPEFLTYFQNEAQLDKSGLPSDRFFAERPEGSVSTLKIQRTQQEDSAVYLCASSLIGQGIGASTDTQYFGPGTRLTVL.

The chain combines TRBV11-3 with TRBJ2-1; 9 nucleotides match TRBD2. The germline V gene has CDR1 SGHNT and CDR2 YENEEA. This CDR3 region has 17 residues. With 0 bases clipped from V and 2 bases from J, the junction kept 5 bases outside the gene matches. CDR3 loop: CASSLDRAGGAYNEQFF. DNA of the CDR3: TGTGCCAGCAGCTTAGATAGGGCGGGAGGGGCCTACAATGAGCAGTTCTTC.

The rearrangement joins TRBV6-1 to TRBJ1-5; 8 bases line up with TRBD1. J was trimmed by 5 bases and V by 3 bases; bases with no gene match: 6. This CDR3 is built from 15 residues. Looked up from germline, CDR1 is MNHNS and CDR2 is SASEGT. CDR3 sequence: CASSDGQGWDQPQHF. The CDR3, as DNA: TGTGCCAGCAGTGACGGACAGGGATGGGATCAGCCCCAGCATTTT.

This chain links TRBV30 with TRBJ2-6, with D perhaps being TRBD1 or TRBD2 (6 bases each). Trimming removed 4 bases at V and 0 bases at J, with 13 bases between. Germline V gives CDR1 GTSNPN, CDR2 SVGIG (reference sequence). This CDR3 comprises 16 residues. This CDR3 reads CAWKSGGPSGANVLTF. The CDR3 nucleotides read TGTGCCTGGAAATCCGGGGGCCCCTCTGGGGCCAACGTCCTGACTTTC. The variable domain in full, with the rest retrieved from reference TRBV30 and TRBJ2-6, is SQTIHQWPATLVQPVGSPLSLECTVEGTSNPNLYWYRQAAGRGLQLLFYSVGIGQISSEVPQNLSASRPQDRQFILSSKKLLLSDSGFYLCAWKSGGPSGANVLTFGAGSRLTVL.

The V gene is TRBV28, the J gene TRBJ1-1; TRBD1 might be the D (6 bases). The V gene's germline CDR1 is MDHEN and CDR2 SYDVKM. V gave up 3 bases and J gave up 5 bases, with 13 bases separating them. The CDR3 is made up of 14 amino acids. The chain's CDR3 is CASSFGGRLTEAFF. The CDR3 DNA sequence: TGTGCCAGCAGTTTCGGGGGGCGTCTAACTGAAGCTTTCTTT.

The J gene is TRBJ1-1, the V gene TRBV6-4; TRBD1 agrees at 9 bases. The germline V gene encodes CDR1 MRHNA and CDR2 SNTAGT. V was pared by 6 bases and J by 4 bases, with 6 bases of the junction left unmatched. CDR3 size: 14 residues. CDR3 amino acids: CASRGDREGTEAFF. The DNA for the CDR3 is TGTGCCAGCAGAGGGGACAGGGAGGGCACTGAAGCTTTCTTT.

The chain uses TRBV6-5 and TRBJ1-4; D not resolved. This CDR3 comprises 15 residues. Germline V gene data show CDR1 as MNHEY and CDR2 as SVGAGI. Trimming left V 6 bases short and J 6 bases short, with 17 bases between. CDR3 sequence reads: CASRNTLAAYEKLFF. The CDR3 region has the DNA TGTGCCAGCAGGAATACACTGGCCGCGTATGAAAAACTGTTTTTT.

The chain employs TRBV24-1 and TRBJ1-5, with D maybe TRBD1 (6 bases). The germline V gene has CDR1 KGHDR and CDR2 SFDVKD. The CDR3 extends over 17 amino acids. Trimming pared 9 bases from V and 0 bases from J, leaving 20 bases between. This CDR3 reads CATGSTGSRYSNQPQHF. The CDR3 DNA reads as TGTGCCACCGGCTCGACAGGTTCACGTTATAGCAATCAGCCCCAGCATTTT.

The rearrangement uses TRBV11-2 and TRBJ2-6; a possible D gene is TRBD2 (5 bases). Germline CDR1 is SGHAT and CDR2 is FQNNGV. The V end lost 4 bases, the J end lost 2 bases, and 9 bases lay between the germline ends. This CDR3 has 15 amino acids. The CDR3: CASSYAGAGANVLTF. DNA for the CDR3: TGTGCCAGCAGCTACGCGGGTGCTGGGGCCAACGTCCTGACTTTC.

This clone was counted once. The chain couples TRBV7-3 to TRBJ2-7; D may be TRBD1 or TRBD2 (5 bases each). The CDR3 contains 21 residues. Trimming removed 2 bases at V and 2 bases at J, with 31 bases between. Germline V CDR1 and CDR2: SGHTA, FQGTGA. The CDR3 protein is CASSLYATMGSGTPLAYEQYF. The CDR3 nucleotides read TGTGCCAGCAGCTTATACGCCACGATGGGATCAGGGACCCCGTTGGCCTACGAGCAGTACTTC.

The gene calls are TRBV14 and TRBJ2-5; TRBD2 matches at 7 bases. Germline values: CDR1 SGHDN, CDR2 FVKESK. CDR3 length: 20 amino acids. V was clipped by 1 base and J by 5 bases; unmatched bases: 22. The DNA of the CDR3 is TGTGCCAGCAGCCAAGCAGCGCCGTGGTATACGGCGGGAGTTTGGGAGACCCAGTACTTC. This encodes CASSQAAPWYTAGVWETQYF. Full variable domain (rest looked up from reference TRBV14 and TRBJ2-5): EAGVTQFPSHSVIEKGQTVTLRCDPISGHDNLYWYRRVMGKEIKFLLHFVKESKQDESGMPNNRFLAERTGGTYSTLKVQPAELEDSGVYFCASSQAAPWYTAGVWETQYFGPGTRLLVL.

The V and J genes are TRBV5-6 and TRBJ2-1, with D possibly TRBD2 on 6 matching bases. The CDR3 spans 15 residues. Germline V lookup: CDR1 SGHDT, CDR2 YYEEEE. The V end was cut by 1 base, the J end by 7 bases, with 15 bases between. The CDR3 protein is CASSLRLVPRNEQFF. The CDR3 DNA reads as TGTGCCAGCAGCTTGAGACTAGTCCCGAGAAATGAGCAGTTCTTC.

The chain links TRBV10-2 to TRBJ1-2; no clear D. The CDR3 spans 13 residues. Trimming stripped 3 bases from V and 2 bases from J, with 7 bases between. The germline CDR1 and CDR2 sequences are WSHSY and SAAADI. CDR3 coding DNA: TGCGCCAGCAGTGACGAGCCAAACTATGGCTACACCTTC. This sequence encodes CASSDEPNYGYTF.

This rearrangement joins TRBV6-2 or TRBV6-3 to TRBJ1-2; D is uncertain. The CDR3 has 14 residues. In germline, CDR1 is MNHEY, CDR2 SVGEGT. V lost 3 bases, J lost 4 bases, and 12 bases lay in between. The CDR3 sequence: CASSYVGPTYGYTF. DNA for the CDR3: TGTGCCAGCAGTTATGTTGGACCGACCTATGGCTACACCTTC.

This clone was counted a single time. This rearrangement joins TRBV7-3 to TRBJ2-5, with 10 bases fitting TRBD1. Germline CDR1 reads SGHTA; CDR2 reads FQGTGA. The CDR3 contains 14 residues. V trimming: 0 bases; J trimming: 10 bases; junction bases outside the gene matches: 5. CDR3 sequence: CASSLTRGQGNQYF. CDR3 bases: TGTGCCAGCAGCTTAACTCGGGGACAGGGGAACCAGTACTTC.

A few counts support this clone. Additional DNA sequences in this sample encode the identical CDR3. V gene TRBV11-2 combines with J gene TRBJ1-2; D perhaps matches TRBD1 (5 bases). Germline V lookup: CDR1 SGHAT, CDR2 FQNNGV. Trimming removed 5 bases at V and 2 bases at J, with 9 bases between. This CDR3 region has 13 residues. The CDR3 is CASSPDRNYGYTF. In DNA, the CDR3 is TGTGCCAGCAGCCCTGACAGAAACTATGGCTACACCTTC.

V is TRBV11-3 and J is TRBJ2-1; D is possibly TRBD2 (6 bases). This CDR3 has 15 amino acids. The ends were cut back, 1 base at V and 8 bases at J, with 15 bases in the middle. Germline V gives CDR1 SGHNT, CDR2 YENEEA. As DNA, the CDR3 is TGTGCCAGCAGCTTAGCCCTGACTAGTCTCCATGAGCAGTTCTTC. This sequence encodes CASSLALTSLHEQFF. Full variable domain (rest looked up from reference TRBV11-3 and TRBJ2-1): EAGVVQSPRYKIIEKKQPVAFWCNPISGHNTLYWYLQNLGQGPELLIRYENEEAVDDSQLPKDRFSAERLKGVDSTLKIQPAELGDSAVYLCASSLALTSLHEQFFGPGTRLTVL.

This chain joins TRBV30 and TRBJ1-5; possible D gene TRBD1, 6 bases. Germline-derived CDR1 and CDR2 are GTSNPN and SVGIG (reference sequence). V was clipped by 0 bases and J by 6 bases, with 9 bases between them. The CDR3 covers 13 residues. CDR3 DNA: TGTGCCTGGAGTGTTGGGGGCGTTCAGCCCCAGCATTTT. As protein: CAWSVGGVQPQHF. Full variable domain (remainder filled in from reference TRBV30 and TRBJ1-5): SQTIHQWPATLVQPVGSPLSLECTVEGTSNPNLYWYRQAAGRGLQLLFYSVGIGQISSEVPQNLSASRPQDRQFILSSKKLLLSDSGFYLCAWSVGGVQPQHFGDGTRLSIL.

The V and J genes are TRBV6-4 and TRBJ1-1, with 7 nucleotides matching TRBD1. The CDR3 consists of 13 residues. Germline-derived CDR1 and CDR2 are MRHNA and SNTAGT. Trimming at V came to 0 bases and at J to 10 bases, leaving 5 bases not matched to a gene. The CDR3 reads CASSDSTGRVAFF. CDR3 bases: TGTGCCAGCAGTGACTCGACAGGGCGAGTAGCTTTCTTT.

CDR3 sequence reads: CASSRPDRSSEQYF. As DNA, the CDR3 is TGTGCCAGCAGCCGACCCGACCGGTCCTCTGAGCAGTACTTC. The chain links TRBV7-9 to TRBJ2-7; no clear D. There are 14 residues in the CDR3. CDR1 is SEHNR and CDR2 is FQNEAQ in the germline V gene (reference sequence). The V gene lost 5 bases and the J gene lost 7 bases, with 18 bases spanning the gap.

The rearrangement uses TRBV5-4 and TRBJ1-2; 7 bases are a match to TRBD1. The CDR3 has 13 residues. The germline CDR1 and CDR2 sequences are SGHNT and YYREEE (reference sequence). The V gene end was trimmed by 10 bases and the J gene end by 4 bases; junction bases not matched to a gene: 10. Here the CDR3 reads CAGRTGSSYGYTF. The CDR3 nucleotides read TGTGCCGGAAGGACAGGATCCTCCTATGGCTACACCTTC.

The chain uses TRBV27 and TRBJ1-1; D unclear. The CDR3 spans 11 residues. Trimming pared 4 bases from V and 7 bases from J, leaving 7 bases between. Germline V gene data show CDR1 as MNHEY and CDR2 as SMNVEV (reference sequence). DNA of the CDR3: TGTGCCAGCAGTTCCCAATTTGAAGCTTTCTTT. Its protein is CASSSQFEAFF.

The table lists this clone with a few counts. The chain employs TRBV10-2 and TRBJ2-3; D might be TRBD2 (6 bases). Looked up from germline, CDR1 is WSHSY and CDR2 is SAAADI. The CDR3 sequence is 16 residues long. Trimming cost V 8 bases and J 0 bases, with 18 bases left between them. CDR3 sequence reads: CASAFGWGVSTDTQYF. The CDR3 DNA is TGCGCCAGCGCCTTTGGCTGGGGGGTTAGCACAGATACGCAGTATTTT.